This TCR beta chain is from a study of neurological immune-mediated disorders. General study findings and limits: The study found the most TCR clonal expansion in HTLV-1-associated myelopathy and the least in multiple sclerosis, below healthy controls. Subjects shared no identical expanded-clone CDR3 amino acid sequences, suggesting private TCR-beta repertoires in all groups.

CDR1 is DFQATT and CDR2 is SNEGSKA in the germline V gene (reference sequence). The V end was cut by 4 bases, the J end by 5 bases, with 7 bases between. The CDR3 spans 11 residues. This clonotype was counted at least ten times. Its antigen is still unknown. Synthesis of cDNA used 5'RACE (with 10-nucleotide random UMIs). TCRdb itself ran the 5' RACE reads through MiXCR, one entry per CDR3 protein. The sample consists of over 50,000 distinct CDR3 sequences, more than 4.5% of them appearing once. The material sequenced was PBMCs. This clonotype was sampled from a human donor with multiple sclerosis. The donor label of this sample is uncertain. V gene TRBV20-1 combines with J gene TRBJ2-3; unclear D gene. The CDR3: CSAIRRDTQYF. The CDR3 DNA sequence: TGCAGTGCTATAAGGAGAGATACGCAGTATTTT.